The entry below gives a single T cell receptor beta chain sequence along with its context. The antigen is unknown. These data originate in a study of CXCR3-negative and CXCR3-positive naive CD8 T cells. Study-level findings and limits: CXCR3-positive naive cells had TRB CDR3s that were more hydrophobic than CXCR3-negative naive cells had.

Germline V gene data show CDR1 as SGHVS and CDR2 as FNYEAQ. This CDR3 is 13 amino acids long. The authors prepared UMI-labeled TRB cDNA libraries by 5' RACE. TCRdb reanalyzed the 5' RACE reads, giving one entry per CDR3 protein sequence and no DNA. This table holds about 98,000 distinct CDR3 sequences. Triplicate sorts of around 300,000 cells per CD8+ subset. CD45RO-CCR7+CD27+CD95- defined naive CD8+ T cells. The chain recombines TRBV7-6 with TRBJ1-1; there is no DNA to check the TCRdb D call of TRBD1. The receptor was derived from a human donor in good health. Some clones in this sample may be carry-over from other donors' samples. Sequencing was carried out using naive CXCR3+ CD8+ T cells from blood. Indicated subset: CD45RO-CCR7+CD27+CD95- naive CD8+ T cells expressing CXCR3 (TNR3+). The CDR3 protein is CASSLAAGTEAFF.